The text below deals with one T cell receptor beta chain. The sample is drawn from a study of blood T cell repertoires in COVID-19. Original data processing: How many nucleated cells were present was estimated from reference gene primer amplification. Assay used: immunoSEQ multiplex PCR; TCRdb lists only in-frame clones, some missing. The DNA was the basis for D and trimming; V, J and clone size are from that table. The data hold 250,000 to 300,000 clones, with over 75% observed a single time. The CDR3 length is 10 residues. V lost 3 bases and J 5 bases, leaving 4 bases between the germline ends. Germline CDR1 reads SQVTM; CDR2 reads ANQGSEA.

The receptor's source is a woman between 25 and 40 years old who had recovered from COVID-19. The V and J genes are TRBV29-1 and TRBJ1-2, with D unclear. Material: PBMCs or T cells enriched from blood (not recorded which). CDR3: CSVDMYGYTF. The CDR3 DNA sequence: TGCAGCGTTGACATGTATGGCTACACCTTC.